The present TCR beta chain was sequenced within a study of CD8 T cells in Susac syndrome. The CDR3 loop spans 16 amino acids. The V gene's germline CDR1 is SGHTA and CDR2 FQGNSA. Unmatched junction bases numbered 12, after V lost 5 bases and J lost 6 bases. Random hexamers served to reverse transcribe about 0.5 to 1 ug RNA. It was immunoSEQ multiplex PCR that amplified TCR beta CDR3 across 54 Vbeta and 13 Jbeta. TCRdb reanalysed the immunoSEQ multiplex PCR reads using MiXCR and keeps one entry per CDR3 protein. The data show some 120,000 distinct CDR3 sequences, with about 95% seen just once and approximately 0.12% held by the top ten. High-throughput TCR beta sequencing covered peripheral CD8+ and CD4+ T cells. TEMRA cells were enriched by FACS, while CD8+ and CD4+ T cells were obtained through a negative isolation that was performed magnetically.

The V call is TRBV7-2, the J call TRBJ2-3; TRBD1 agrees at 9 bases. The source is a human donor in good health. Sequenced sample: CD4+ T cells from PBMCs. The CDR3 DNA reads TGTGCCAGCAGCCGTAATACAGGGGGCCACAGGGATACGCAGTATTTT. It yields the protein CASSRNTGGHRDTQYF.